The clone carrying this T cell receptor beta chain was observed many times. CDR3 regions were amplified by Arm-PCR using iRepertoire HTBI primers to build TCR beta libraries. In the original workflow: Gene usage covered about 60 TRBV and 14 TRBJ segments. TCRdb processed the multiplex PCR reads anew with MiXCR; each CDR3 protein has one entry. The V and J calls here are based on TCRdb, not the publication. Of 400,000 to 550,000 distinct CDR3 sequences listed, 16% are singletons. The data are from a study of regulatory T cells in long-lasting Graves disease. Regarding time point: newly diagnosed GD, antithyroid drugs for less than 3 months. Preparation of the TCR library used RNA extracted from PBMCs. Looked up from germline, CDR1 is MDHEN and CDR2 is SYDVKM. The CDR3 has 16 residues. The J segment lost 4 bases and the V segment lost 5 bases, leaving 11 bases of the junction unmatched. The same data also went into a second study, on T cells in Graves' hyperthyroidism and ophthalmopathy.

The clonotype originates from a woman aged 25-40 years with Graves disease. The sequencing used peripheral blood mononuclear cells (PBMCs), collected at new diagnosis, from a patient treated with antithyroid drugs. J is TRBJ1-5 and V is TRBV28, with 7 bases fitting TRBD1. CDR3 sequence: CASSGPGTAPNQPQHF. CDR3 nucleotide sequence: TGTGCCAGCAGTGGCCCCGGGACAGCTCCTAATCAGCCCCAGCATTTT.